This entry lists 17 T cell receptor beta chains sequenced from one sample in a study of breast tumors, draining lymph nodes, adjacent tissues. Breast cancer patients provided tissue from their axillary draining lymph nodes. TCRdb analysed the multiplex PCR reads with MiXCR anew, one entry per CDR3 protein. The top ten clones hold 3.8% of a sample with about 180,000 distinct CDR3 sequences, roughly 35% of them seen once. The sequenced material came from axillary lymph node tissue. Receptor source: a female donor with breast cancer. Some clones in this sample may be carry-over from other donors' samples.

Concerning this clonotype itself: Given the absence of the conserved phenylalanine or tryptophan at the CDR3 end, a read error is likely. It is unclear where the CDR3 begins or ends on the DNA, so no DNA is shown, and the CDR3 is as TCRdb lists it. The chain carries TRBV4-1 and TRBJ1-2; TRBD1, the table's D call, was not compared with the DNA. From germline, CDR1 is MGHRA and CDR2 YSYEKL. The CDR3 is 9 residues long, ends included. The CDR3: CASSQDFDR.

Turning to this clonotype: A read error is possible here, since a much larger clone lies one base away. The chain carries TRBV6-5 and TRBJ2-7; D gene uncertain. Per the germline V gene, CDR1 is MNHEY and CDR2 is SVGAGI. The CDR3 is 15 residues long. For the CDR3, the DNA is TGTGCCAGCAGTTACTCGGGATTTGGAAGCTACGAGCAGTGCTTC. As protein: CASSYSGFGSYEQCF.

This clonotype came up many times. This chain joins TRBV11-2 and TRBJ2-3, with 9 bases that match TRBD2. This CDR3 spans 16 amino acids. V shed 1 base, J shed 8 bases, and the junction held 10 bases outside the gene matches. Germline CDR1 is SGHAT and CDR2 is FQNNGV. In DNA form, the CDR3 reads TGTGCCAGCAGCTTAGTGGGTAGCGGGGGCAAGGGTACGCAGTATTTT. It specifies CASSLVGSGGKGTQYF.

The genes are TRBV27 and TRBJ2-5; a possible D gene is TRBD1 (7 bases). This CDR3 is built from 16 residues. Looked up from germline, CDR1 is MNHEY and CDR2 is SMNVEV (reference sequence). Trimming took off 10 bases at V and 0 bases at J, with 21 bases between the two ends. The CDR3 DNA reads TGTGCCACCCCTAAGATCAGGGGGGCCGACCAAGAGACCCAGTACTTC. Residues: CATPKIRGADQETQYF.

This clonotype appeared many times. The genes are TRBV29-1 and TRBJ1-4; D unclear. The V gene lost 4 bases and the J gene lost 0 bases, with 6 bases spanning the gap. Germline CDR1 reads SQVTM; CDR2 reads ANQGSEA. The CDR3 extends over 13 amino acids. The CDR3 loop reads CSVVSATNEKLFF. The DNA for the CDR3 is TGCAGCGTTGTATCTGCAACTAATGAAAAACTGTTTTTT.

This clonotype was counted a single time. The chain links TRBV7-6 to TRBJ2-6; D not certain. Germline CDR1 is SGHVS and CDR2 is FNYEAQ. Trimming cost V 5 bases and J 0 bases, with 11 bases left between them. The CDR3 sequence is 16 residues long. For the CDR3, the DNA is TGTGCCAGCAGCGCTCGTTCGGGCTCTGGGGCCAACGTCCTGACTTTC. It codes for CASSARSGSGANVLTF.

Regarding this clonotype: A much bigger clone sits one base away, suggesting this may be a read error. This chain joins TRBV10-3 and TRBJ2-1; no definite D call. Germline loops: CDR1 ENHRY, CDR2 SYGVKD. This CDR3 comprises 14 residues. The V end lost 10 bases, the J end lost 0 bases, and 13 bases lay between the germline ends. The CDR3 loop is CASMAFSSYNEQFF. The CDR3 DNA is TGTGCCAGCATGGCGTTCAGCTCCTACAATGAGCAGTTCTTC.

In its sample, this clonotype was seen many times. The rearrangement joins TRBV5-4 to TRBJ2-5, with 11 bases identical to TRBD2. The CDR3 extends over 17 amino acids. Germline V gene sequence: CDR1 SGHNT, CDR2 YYREEE (reference sequence). V dropped 1 base and J dropped 7; count of bases not matched to a gene: 12. The CDR3 spells CASSLNVGSGGARTQYF. The CDR3 DNA reads TGTGCCAGCAGCTTGAACGTCGGTAGCGGGGGGGCGAGGACCCAGTACTTC.

Of note for this clonotype: At one end, the junction sequence differs from germline, possibly due to a read error. J is TRBJ2-5 and V is TRBV20-1; TRBD2 is a possible D gene (6 bases). The CDR3 has 12 amino acids. CDR1 is DFQATT, CDR2 SNEGSKA, per germline (reference sequence). The CDR3 loop is CSANGLQETPYF. DNA of the CDR3: TGCAGTGCTAACGGACTACAAGAGACCCCGTACTTC.

This clonotype has a count of ten or more. The rearrangement joins TRBV4-1 to TRBJ2-5; D possibly uses TRBD1 or TRBD2 (5 bases each). V dropped 0 bases and J dropped 2 bases, with 31 bases sitting between them. CDR3 length: 22 residues. CDR1 and CDR2 from the germline V gene are MGHRA and YSYEKL. The CDR3 nucleotides are TGCGCCAGCAGCCAAGATTTCTCTTATCGGCCCCCGTCGGGGCGCCAACAAGAGACCCAGTACTTC. Protein sequence: CASSQDFSYRPPSGRQQETQYF.

V usage is TRBV7-3 and J usage is TRBJ2-3; possible D gene TRBD1, 5 bases. Germline V CDR1 and CDR2: SGHTA, FQGTGA. This CDR3 contains 16 residues. Trimming pared 2 bases from V and 1 base from J, leaving 13 bases between. The CDR3 DNA follows: TGTGCCAGCAGCTTAGATCTTAGCAGGGGCACAGATACGCAGTATTTT. Amino acids: CASSLDLSRGTDTQYF.

There are many counts of this clonotype. V gene TRBV5-6 combines with J gene TRBJ1-2; 8 nucleotides match TRBD1. From germline, CDR1 is SGHDT and CDR2 YYEEEE. The length of the CDR3 is 15 residues. V lost 0 bases, J lost 1 base, and 2 bases stayed unmatched. The CDR3 here is CASSLEDRVNYGYTF. In DNA form, the CDR3 reads TGTGCCAGCAGCTTGGAGGACAGGGTTAACTATGGCTACACCTTC.

This clonotype has more than one count but fewer than ten. A read error may explain this, as a much larger clone is one base away. The rearrangement uses TRBV5-1 and TRBJ2-1; D is undetermined. CDR3 length: 13 amino acids. The germline CDR1 and CDR2 sequences are SGHRS and YFSETQ. This chain's CDR3 is CANSLDRGNEQFF. The CDR3 DNA sequence: TGCGCCAACAGCTTGGACCGAGGTAATGAGCAGTTCTTC.

As regards this clonotype: At one end the junction does not follow the germline gene, possibly because of a read error. The chain combines TRBV10-3 with TRBJ2-3, with D possibly being TRBD2 (7 bases). The germline gives CDR1 ENHRY, CDR2 SYGVKD. This CDR3 is built from 20 residues. CDR3 bases: TGCGCCATCAGTGAGATCCGGGGGGCAGGGAGAGGAGGTAGCACAGATACGCAGTATTTT. This gives the protein CAISEIRGAGRGGSTDTQYF.

Note on this clonotype: The final CDR3 position lacks the conserved phenylalanine or tryptophan, pointing to a likely read error. The CDR3 nucleotides are TGTGCCAGCAGTTTCCGTCCCGGGACAGGGGGCATAACGGGAAACACCATATATCTT. Its translation is CASSFRPGTGGITGNTIYL. V usage is TRBV28 and J usage is TRBJ1-3; 12 bases align to TRBD1. CDR1 is MDHEN, CDR2 SYDVKM, per germline. V was pared by 3 bases and J by 4 bases, with 13 bases of the junction left unmatched. The CDR3 runs to 19 residues.

In regard to this clonotype: It is likely a read error, because the conserved phenylalanine at the end of the CDR3 is missing. This rearrangement joins TRBV19 to TRBJ2-5, with 9 bases that match TRBD1. Germline V gene sequence: CDR1 LNHDA, CDR2 SQIVND (reference sequence). After removal of 3 bases from V and 2 bases from J, the junction contained 1 base not matched to a gene. The CDR3 is 14 amino acids. The CDR3 reads CASSIGQGQETQYS. CDR3 bases: TGTGCCAGTAGTATCGGACAGGGGCAAGAGACCCAGTACTCC.

Regarding this clonotype: This likely comes from a read error, as the CDR3 has no conserved phenylalanine or tryptophan at its end. The V and J genes are TRBV6-5 and TRBJ2-7, with 9 bases fitting TRBD1. The CDR3 has 15 amino acids. CDR1 and CDR2 (germline): MNHEY, SVGAGI. V lost 6 bases and J lost 0; bases outside the gene matches: 6. CDR3 residues: CASSLGQGISYEQYS. Written as DNA, the CDR3 is TGTGCCAGCAGCCTCGGACAGGGGATCTCCTACGAGCAGTACTCC.